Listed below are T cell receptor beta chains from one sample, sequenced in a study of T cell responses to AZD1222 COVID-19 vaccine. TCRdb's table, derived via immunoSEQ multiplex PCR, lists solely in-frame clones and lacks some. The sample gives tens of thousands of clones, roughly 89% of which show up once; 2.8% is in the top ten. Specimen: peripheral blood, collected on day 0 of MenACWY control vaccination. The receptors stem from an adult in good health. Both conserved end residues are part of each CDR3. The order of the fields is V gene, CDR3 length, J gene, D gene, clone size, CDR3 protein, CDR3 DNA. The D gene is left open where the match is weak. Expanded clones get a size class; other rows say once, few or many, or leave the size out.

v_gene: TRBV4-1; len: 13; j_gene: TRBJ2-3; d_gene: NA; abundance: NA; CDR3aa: CASSQGRVDTQYF; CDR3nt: TGCGCCAGCAGCCAAGGAAGGGTAGATACGCAGTATTTT
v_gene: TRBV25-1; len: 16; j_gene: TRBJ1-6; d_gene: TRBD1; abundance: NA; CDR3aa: CASSATGTGGSSPLHF; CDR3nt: TGTGCCAGCAGTGCAACCGGGACAGGGGGAAGTTCACCCCTCCACTTT
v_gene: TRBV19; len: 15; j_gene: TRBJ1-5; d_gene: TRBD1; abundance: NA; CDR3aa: CATRSGTGGGQPQHF; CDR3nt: TGTGCCACTCGTTCCGGGACAGGGGGCGGTCAGCCCCAGCATTTT
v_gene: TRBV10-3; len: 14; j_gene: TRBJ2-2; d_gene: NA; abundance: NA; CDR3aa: CAISESVGAGELFF; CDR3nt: TGTGCCATCAGTGAGTCAGTTGGGGCCGGGGAGCTGTTTTTT
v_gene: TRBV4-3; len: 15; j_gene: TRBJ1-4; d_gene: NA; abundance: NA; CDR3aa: CASSQERGMSEKLFF; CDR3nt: TGCGCCAGCAGCCAAGAACGGGGGATGAGTGAAAAACTGTTTTTT
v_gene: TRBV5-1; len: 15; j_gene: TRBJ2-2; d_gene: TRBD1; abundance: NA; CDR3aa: CASSLGQGAFGELFF; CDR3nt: TGCGCCAGCAGCCTAGGGCAGGGGGCCTTCGGGGAGCTGTTTTTT
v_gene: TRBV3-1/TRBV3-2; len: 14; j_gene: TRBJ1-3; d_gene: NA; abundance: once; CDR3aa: CASSQLRAGNTIYF; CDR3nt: TGTGCCAGCAGCCAGTTAAGGGCTGGAAACACCATATATTTT
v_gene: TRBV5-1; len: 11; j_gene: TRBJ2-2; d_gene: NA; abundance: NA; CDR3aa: CASSSTGELFF; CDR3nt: TGCGCCAGCAGCTCGACCGGGGAGCTGTTTTTT
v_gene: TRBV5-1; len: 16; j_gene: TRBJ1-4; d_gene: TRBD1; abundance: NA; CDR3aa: CASSFGQGGRAEKLFF; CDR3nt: TGCGCCAGCAGCTTCGGACAGGGGGGGCGGGCCGAAAAACTGTTTTTT
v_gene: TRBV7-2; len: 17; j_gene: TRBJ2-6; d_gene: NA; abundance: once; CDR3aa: CASSSERAVAGANVLTF; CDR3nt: TGTGCCAGCAGCTCCGAGAGGGCGGTGGCTGGGGCCAACGTCCTGACTTTC
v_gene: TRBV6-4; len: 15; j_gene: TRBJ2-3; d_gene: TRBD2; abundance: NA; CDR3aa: CASSPSAGGLDTQYF; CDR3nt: TGTGCCAGCTCCCCCTCCGCGGGGGGCCTGGATACGCAGTATTTT
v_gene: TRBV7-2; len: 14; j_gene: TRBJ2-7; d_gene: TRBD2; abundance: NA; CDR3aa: CASSLIGGGYEQYF; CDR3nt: TGTGCCAGCAGCTTAATTGGCGGGGGATACGAGCAGTACTTC
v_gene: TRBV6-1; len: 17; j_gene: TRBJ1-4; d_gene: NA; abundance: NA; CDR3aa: CASSEAHQGSTNEKLFF; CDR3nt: TGTGCCAGCAGTGAAGCGCATCAGGGAAGCACTAATGAAAAACTGTTTTTT
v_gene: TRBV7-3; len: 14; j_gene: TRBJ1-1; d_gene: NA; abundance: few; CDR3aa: CASSLNSLNTEAFF; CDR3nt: TGTGCCAGCAGCTTAAACAGTCTGAACACTGAAGCTTTCTTT
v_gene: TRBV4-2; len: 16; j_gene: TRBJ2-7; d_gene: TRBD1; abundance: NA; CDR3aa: CASSQGTGTGGVEQYF; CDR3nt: TGTGCCAGCAGCCAAGGGACGGGGACAGGGGGCGTTGAGCAGTACTTC
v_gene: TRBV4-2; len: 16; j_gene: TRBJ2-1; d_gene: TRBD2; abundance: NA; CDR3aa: CASSQIRGGYYNEQFF; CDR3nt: TGTGCCAGCAGCCAAATTCGCGGGGGGTACTACAATGAGCAGTTCTTC
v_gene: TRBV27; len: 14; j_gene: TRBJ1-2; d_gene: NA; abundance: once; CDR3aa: CASSLLGQSYGYTF; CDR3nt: TGTGCCAGCAGTTTATTAGGCCAGAGTTATGGCTACACCTTC
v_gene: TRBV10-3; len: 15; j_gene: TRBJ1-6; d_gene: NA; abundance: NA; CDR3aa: CAISPLEGDNSPLHF; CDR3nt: TGTGCCATCAGCCCTTTGGAGGGAGATAATTCACCCCTCCACTTT
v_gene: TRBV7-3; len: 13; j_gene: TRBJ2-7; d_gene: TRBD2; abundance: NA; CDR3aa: CASSLGGKDEQYF; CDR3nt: TGTGCCAGCAGCTTGGGGGGGAAGGACGAGCAGTACTTC
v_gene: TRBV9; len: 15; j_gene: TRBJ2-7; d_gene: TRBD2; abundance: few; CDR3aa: CASSPGGVAGYEQYF; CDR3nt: TGTGCCAGCAGCCCTGGGGGGGTAGCGGGCTACGAGCAGTACTTC
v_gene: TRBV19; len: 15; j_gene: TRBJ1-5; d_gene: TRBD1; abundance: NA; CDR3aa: CASNLDREGNQPQHF; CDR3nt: TGTGCCAGTAACCTGGACAGGGAGGGGAATCAGCCCCAGCATTTT
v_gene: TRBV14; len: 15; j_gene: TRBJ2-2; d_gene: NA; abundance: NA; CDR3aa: CASSQGGRDTGELFF; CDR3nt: TGTGCCAGCAGCCAGGGGGGGCGGGACACCGGGGAGCTGTTTTTT
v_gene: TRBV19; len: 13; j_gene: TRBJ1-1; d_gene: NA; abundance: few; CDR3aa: CASRTQGNTEAFF; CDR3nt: TGTGCCAGTAGGACCCAGGGGAACACTGAAGCTTTCTTT
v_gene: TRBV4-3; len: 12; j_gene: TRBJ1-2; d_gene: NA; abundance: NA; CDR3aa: CASSHLGYGYTF; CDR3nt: TGCGCCAGCAGCCACCTGGGGTATGGCTACACCTTC
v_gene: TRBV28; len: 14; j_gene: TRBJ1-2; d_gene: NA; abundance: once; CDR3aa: CASSRTGLSYGYTF; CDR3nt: TGTGCCAGCAGCCGAACCGGATTGAGCTATGGCTACACCTTC
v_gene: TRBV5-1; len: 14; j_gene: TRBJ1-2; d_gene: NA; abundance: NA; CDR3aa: CASSLDSSNYGYTF; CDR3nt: TGCGCCAGCAGCTTGGACAGCTCGAACTATGGCTACACCTTC
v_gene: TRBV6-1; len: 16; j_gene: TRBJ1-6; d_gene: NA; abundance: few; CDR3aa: CASSVLGERLDSPLHF; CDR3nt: TGTGCCAGCAGTGTCTTAGGAGAACGACTCGATTCACCCCTCCACTTT
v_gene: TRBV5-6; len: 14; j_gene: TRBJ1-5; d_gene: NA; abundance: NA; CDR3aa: CASSLRGSNQPQHF; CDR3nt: TGTGCCAGCAGCTTGCGGGGGTCCAATCAGCCCCAGCATTTT
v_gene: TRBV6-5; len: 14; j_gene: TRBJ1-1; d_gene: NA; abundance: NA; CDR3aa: CAILRGGLNTEAFF; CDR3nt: TGTGCCATTTTAAGGGGTGGATTGAACACTGAAGCTTTCTTT
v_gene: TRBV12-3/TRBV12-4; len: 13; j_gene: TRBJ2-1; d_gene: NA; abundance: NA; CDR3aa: CASSLNGGNEQFF; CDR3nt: TGTGCCAGCAGTTTAAATGGGGGCAATGAGCAGTTCTTC
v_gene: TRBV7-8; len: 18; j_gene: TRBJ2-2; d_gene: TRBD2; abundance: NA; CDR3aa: CASSKTLASGGNTGELFF; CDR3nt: TGTGCCAGCAGCAAGACCCTGGCTAGCGGGGGGAACACCGGGGAGCTGTTTTTT
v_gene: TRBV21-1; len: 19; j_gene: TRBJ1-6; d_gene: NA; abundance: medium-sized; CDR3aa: CASNPDRAYQEGYNSPLHF; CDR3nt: TGTGCCAGCAACCCTGACAGGGCCTATCAGGAAGGCTATAATTCACCCCTCCACTTT
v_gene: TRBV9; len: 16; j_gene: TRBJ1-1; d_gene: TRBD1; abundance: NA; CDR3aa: CASSADRGRGTTEAFF; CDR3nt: TGTGCCAGCAGCGCGGACAGGGGGCGGGGTACAACTGAAGCTTTCTTT
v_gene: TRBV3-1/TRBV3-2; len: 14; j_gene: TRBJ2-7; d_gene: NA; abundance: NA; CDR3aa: CASSQDYRPYEQYF; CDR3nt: TGTGCCAGCAGCCAAGATTACAGACCCTACGAGCAGTACTTC
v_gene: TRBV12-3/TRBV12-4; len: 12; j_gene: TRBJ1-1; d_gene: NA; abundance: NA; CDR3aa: CASSFSGTEAFF; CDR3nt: TGTGCCAGCAGTTTTAGTGGAACTGAAGCTTTCTTT
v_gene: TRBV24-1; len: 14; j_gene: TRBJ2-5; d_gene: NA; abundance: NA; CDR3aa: CATSDPPGQETQYF; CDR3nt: TGTGCCACCAGTGATCCCCCGGGTCAAGAGACCCAGTACTTC
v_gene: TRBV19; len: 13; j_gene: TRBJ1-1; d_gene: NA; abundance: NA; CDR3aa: CASSQTRGTEAFF; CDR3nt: TGTGCCAGTAGTCAAACAAGGGGCACTGAAGCTTTCTTT
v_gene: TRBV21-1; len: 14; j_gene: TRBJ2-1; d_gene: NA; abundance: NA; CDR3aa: CASSKEGRRHEQFF; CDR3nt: TGTGCCAGCAGCAAAGAAGGGCGCCGACATGAGCAGTTCTTC
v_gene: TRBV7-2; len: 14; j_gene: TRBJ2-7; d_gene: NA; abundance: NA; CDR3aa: CASSPQVADYEQYF; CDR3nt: TGTGCCAGCAGCCCCCAGGTAGCGGACTACGAGCAGTACTTC
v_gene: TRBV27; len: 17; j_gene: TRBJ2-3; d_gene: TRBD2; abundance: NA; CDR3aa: CASSPGSSGGISDTQYF; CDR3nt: TGTGCCAGCAGTCCCGGCAGCAGCGGGGGGATATCAGATACGCAGTATTTT
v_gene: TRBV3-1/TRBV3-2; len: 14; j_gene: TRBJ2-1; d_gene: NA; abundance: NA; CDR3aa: CASSQSLAYNEQFF; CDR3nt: TGTGCCAGCAGCCAAAGCCTCGCTTACAATGAGCAGTTCTTC
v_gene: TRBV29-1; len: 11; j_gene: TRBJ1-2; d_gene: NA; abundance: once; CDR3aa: CSVEDQVDYTF; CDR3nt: TGCAGCGTTGAAGATCAAGTAGACTACACCTTC
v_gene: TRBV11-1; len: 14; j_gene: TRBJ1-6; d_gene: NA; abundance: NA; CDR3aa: CASSQRGYNSPLHF; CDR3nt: TGTGCCAGCAGCCAAAGGGGGTATAATTCACCCCTCCACTTT
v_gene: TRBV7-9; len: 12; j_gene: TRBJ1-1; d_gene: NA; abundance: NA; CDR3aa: CASSSQPTEAFF; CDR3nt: TGTGCCAGCAGCTCTCAGCCCACTGAAGCTTTCTTT
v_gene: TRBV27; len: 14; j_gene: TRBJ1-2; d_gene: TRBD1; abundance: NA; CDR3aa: CASSGTGANYGYTF; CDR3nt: TGTGCCAGCAGTGGGACAGGGGCTAACTATGGCTACACCTTC
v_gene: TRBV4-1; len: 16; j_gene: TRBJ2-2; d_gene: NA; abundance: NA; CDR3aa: CASSQQGDPNTGELFF; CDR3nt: TGCGCCAGCAGCCAACAAGGGGATCCGAACACCGGGGAGCTGTTTTTT
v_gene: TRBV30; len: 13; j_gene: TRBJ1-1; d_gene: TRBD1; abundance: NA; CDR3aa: CAGLGGQGAEAFF; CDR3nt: TGTGCCGGACTAGGCGGGCAGGGGGCTGAAGCTTTCTTT
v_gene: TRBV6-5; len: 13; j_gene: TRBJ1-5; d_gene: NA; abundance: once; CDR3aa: CASTQTFNQPQHF; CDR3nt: TGTGCCAGCACGCAGACTTTCAATCAGCCCCAGCATTTT
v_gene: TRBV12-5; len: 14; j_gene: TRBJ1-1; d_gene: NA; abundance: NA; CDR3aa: CASGLGQAGTEAFF; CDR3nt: TGTGCTAGTGGTTTGGGGCAGGCTGGGACTGAAGCTTTCTTT
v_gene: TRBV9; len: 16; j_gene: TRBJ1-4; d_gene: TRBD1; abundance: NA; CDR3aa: CASSAAPGQGNEKLFF; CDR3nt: TGTGCCAGCAGCGCCGCCCCCGGACAGGGTAATGAAAAACTGTTTTTT
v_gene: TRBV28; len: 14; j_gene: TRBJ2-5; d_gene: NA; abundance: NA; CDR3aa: CASCGVVQSLAQYF; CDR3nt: TGTGCCAGCTGCGGCGTAGTGCAGAGTTTGGCCCAGTACTTC
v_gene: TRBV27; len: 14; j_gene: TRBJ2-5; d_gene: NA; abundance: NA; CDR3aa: CASSSAGRGETQYF; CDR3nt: TGTGCCAGCAGTTCTGCAGGGAGAGGAGAGACCCAGTACTTC
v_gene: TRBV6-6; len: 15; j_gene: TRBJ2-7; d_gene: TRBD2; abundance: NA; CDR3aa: CASSRTSGGYYEQYF; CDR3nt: TGTGCCAGCAGTCGAACTAGCGGGGGATACTACGAGCAGTACTTC
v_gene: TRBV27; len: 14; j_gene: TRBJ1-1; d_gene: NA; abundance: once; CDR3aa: CASTPQGRIAEAFF; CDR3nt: TGTGCCAGCACCCCTCAGGGGCGGATCGCTGAAGCTTTCTTT
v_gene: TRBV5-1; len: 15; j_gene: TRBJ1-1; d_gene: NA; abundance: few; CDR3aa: CASSSLGQMNTEAFF; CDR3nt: TGCGCCAGCAGCTCTCTGGGACAAATGAACACTGAAGCTTTCTTT
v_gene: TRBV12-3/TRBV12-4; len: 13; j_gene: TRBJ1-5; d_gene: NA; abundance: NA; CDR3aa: CASAGGGNQPQHF; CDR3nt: TGTGCCAGCGCGGGTGGGGGCAATCAGCCCCAGCATTTT
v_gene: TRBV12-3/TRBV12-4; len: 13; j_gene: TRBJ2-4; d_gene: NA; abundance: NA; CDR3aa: CASRPWDGEIQYF; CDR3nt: TGTGCCAGCAGACCCTGGGACGGAGAGATTCAGTACTTC
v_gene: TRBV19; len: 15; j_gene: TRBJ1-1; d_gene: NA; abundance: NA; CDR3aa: CASTDGPPGSTEAFF; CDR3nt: TGTGCCAGTACCGACGGGCCACCGGGCAGCACTGAAGCTTTCTTT
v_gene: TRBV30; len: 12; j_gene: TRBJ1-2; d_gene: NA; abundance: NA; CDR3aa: CAWSDSSYGYTF; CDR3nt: TGTGCCTGGAGTGACAGCTCCTATGGCTACACCTTC
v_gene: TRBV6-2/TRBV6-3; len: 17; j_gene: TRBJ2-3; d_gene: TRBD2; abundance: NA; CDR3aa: CASSYWSSGGPGDTQYF; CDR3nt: TGTGCCAGCAGTTACTGGAGTAGCGGGGGCCCGGGAGATACGCAGTATTTT